This T cell receptor (beta chain) stems from a study of blood T cell repertoires in COVID-19. This clone was observed a handful of times. Repertoires were generated with immunoSEQ multiplex PCR, while TCRdb's copy carries only in-frame clones and drops some. The sample shows a few hundred thousand clones, roughly 87% of them seen only once. The sample was PBMCs or T cells enriched from blood (not recorded which). The sequence was obtained from a man younger than 30 who had recovered from COVID-19.

For the CDR3, the DNA is TGTGCCAGCAGTCACGGGGAGGCTGAAAAACTGTTTTTT. Its translation is CASSHGEAEKLFF. This chain links TRBV2 with TRBJ1-4, with D unclear. V was shortened by 5 bases and J by 7 bases, with 11 bases between the two germline ends. Germline assignment: CDR1 SNHLY and CDR2 FYNNEI. The CDR3 is 13 residues long.